Sequencing of this TCR beta chain was carried out in a study of shared clonotypes between healthy human individuals. Repertoires were generated with immunoSEQ multiplex PCR, while TCRdb's copy carries only in-frame clones and drops some. The data contain 550,000 to 750,000 clones, around 95% of them seen just once; the ten biggest clones take up over 0.09%. The naive CD8 fraction comprised CD45RO-negative cells positively selected for CCR7 and excluded terminally differentiated effector memory CD45RA+ cells. The CDR3 consists of 16 residues. CDR1 MDHEN and CDR2 SYDVKM come from the germline V gene. The V end was cut by 3 bases, the J end by 1 base, with 16 bases between.

Source material: naive CD8+ T cells sorted from blood. This sequence joins TRBV28 and TRBJ2-7, with D perhaps matching TRBD2 (6 bases). This sequence originates from a woman under 40 in good health. CDR3 DNA sequence: TGTGCCAGCAGTTTGAGGTGGCGGGACGAATCCTACGAGCAGTACTTC. It translates to CASSLRWRDESYEQYF. The variable domain in full, with the rest retrieved from reference TRBV28 and TRBJ2-7, is DVKVTQSSRYLVKRTGEKVFLECVQDMDHENMFWYRQDPGLGLRLIYFSYDVKMKEKGDIPEGYSVSREKKERFSLILESASTNQTSMYLCASSLRWRDESYEQYFGPGTRLTVT.